The 26 T cell receptor beta chains reported below all come from one sample, sequenced in a study of T cell responses to AZD1222 COVID-19 vaccine. Only in-frame clones appear in the TCRdb table, and some are missing; sequencing was by immunoSEQ multiplex PCR. The data contain roughly 150,000 clones, about 90% of them singletons. This material consisted of peripheral blood, taken 28 days after the second AZD1222 dose. These receptors all stem from an adult who received the AZD1222 COVID-19 vaccine.

The chain carries TRBV7-8 and TRBJ2-7; TRBD2 aligns across 10 bases. The CDR3 sequence is 15 residues long. The germline V gene encodes CDR1 SGHVS and CDR2 FQNEAQ. J gave up 5 bases and V 7 bases, and 11 bases lay outside the gene matches. CDR3 in amino acids: CASKRGSGRLNEQYF. DNA for the CDR3: TGTGCCAGCAAACGGGGTAGCGGGAGGTTGAACGAGCAGTACTTC.

The chain carries TRBV9 and TRBJ2-7; D may be TRBD2 (7 bases). CDR3 length equals 15 residues. V gave up 3 bases and J gave up 2 bases, with 15 bases separating them. Germline V CDR1 and CDR2: SGDLS, YYNGEE. CDR3 residues: CASSAGGQPTYEQYF. The CDR3, as DNA: TGTGCCAGCAGCGCCGGGGGGCAGCCCACCTACGAGCAGTACTTC.

Here the CDR3 DNA reads TGTGCCAGCAGTGTGGGGGAGCGGGCTTTCTTT. This sequence encodes CASSVGERAFF. The chain recombines TRBV28 with TRBJ1-1; tentative D call: TRBD1 (5 bases). Trimming stripped 5 bases from V and 11 bases from J, with 12 bases between. Germline CDR1 and CDR2: MDHEN and SYDVKM. This CDR3 has 11 residues.

Regarding this clone: The germline gene is not matched at one end of the junction; a read error may be the cause. This sequence joins TRBV3-1 (or the pseudogene TRBV3-2) and TRBJ2-7; tentative D call: TRBD1 (5 bases). The CDR3 totals 12 residues. Germline-derived CDR1 and CDR2 are LGHDT and YNNKEL (reference sequence). The CDR3 region is CASSQDKQGSDF. As DNA, the CDR3 is TGTGCCAGCAGCCAAGATAAGCAGGGCAGTGACTTC.

The chain recombines TRBV2 with TRBJ2-1; D uncertain. The germline V gene encodes CDR1 SNHLY and CDR2 FYNNEI. V was cut by 6 bases and J by 5 bases, with 2 bases left in between. The CDR3 spans 10 residues. CDR3: CASRDNEQFF. CDR3 bases: TGTGCCAGCAGGGACAATGAGCAGTTCTTC.

This sequence joins TRBV5-8 and TRBJ1-5, with TRBD1 as a possible D gene (6 bases). Germline V gene lookup returns CDR1 SGHTS and CDR2 YDEGEE. Trimming shortened V by 2 bases and J by 5 bases, and 20 bases separated the two germline ends. The CDR3 loop spans 17 amino acids. This chain's CDR3 is CASSLGGSLFSHQPQHF. CDR3 DNA sequence: TGTGCCAGCAGCTTAGGGGGTTCCCTTTTTAGTCATCAGCCCCAGCATTTT.

This sequence joins TRBV27 and TRBJ2-1; 10 nucleotides align to TRBD1. The germline V gene has CDR1 MNHEY and CDR2 SMNVEV (reference sequence). The CDR3 extends over 16 amino acids. The ends lost 4 bases at V and 7 bases at J; junction bases unmatched: 10. CDR3 region: CASSSLGDRGLNEQFF. The CDR3 DNA follows: TGTGCCAGCAGTTCCTTAGGGGACAGGGGTTTGAATGAGCAGTTCTTC.

J is TRBJ2-1 and V is TRBV19; D ambiguous. Germline V CDR1 and CDR2: LNHDA, SQIVND (reference sequence). The CDR3 loop spans 12 amino acids. With 3 bases removed from V and 6 bases from J, the gap between germline ends came to 6 bases. The CDR3 DNA is TGTGCCAGTAGTATGGAGTTCAATGAGCAGTTCTTC. Translated: CASSMEFNEQFF.

This chain uses TRBV6-2 or TRBV6-3 with TRBJ2-5, with D maybe TRBD1 (6 bases). Germline V gene data show CDR1 as MNHEY and CDR2 as SVGEGT. Trimming pared 6 bases from V and 9 bases from J, leaving 14 bases between. CDR3 length: 12 residues. The CDR3 nucleotides read TGTGCCAGCAGCATGAGTAAGGGGGCCCAGTACTTC. Amino acid sequence: CASSMSKGAQYF.

Here the CDR3 DNA reads TGTGCCAGCAGCTTGTGGACAGCAAACACCGGGGAGCTGTTTTTT. Translation: CASSLWTANTGELFF. The V and J genes are TRBV11-2 and TRBJ2-2, with D possibly matching TRBD1 (6 bases). The germline gives CDR1 SGHAT, CDR2 FQNNGV. This CDR3 comprises 15 residues. Trimming took 3 bases from V and 2 from J, leaving 10 bases between them.

A single count supports this clone. This sequence joins TRBV18 and TRBJ1-3; D not resolved. From germline, CDR1 is KGHSH and CDR2 LQKENI. The CDR3 runs to 13 residues. Trimming took off 2 bases at V and 5 bases at J, with 7 bases between the two ends. CDR3 bases: TGTGCCAGCTCACCATCAGAGCGAAACACCATATATTTT. Protein sequence: CASSPSERNTIYF.

Here the CDR3 DNA reads TGTGCCAGCAGCGTGGCGGGACAAGGGATATATTTT. This codes for CASSVAGQGIYF. The chain links TRBV5-5 to TRBJ1-3, with D tentatively TRBD1 (6 bases). This CDR3 comprises 12 residues. V was clipped by 4 bases and J by 13 bases, with 15 bases between them. CDR1 is SGHKS, CDR2 YYEKEE, per germline (reference sequence).

This rearrangement joins TRBV7-6 to TRBJ2-7; the match to TRBD2 covers 7 bases. With 0 bases clipped from V and 2 bases from J, the junction kept 10 bases outside the gene matches. Germline V gene lookup returns CDR1 SGHVS and CDR2 FNYEAQ. The CDR3 sequence is 17 residues long. The CDR3 DNA reads as TGTGCCAGCAGCTTAGCCCCACCCGCTAGCGGCACCTACGAGCAGTACTTC. Amino acid sequence: CASSLAPPASGTYEQYF. The complete variable domain, with remaining parts taken from reference TRBV7-6 and TRBJ2-7, reads GAGVSQSPRYKVTKRGQDVALRCDPISGHVSLYWYRQALGQGPEFLTYFNYEAQQDKSGLPNDRFSAERPEGSISTLTIQRTEQRDSAMYRCASSLAPPASGTYEQYFGPGTRLTVT.

The V and J genes are TRBV5-4 and TRBJ2-1; D is possibly TRBD1 (6 bases). CDR1 is SGHNT, CDR2 YYREEE, per germline (reference sequence). The CDR3 length is 13 residues. Trimming removed 2 bases from V and 6 bases from J, with 9 bases in between. CDR3 sequence reads: CASSLLGGNEQFF. In nucleotides, the CDR3 is TGTGCCAGCAGCTTACTAGGGGGCAATGAGCAGTTCTTC.

V is TRBV6-2 or TRBV6-3 and J is TRBJ1-1; 9 bases agree with TRBD1. The CDR3 covers 15 residues. The trim removed 4 bases at V and 5 bases at J, leaving 8 bases unmatched. In germline, CDR1 is MNHEY, CDR2 SVGEGT. The CDR3 protein is CASSFGQGRKTEAFF. The CDR3 DNA reads as TGTGCCAGCAGTTTCGGACAGGGGCGGAAGACTGAAGCTTTCTTT.

This chain joins TRBV6-6 and TRBJ2-4; D perhaps matches TRBD2 (5 bases). CDR3 length: 13 residues. Deletions cut 8 bases from V and 0 bases from J, with 8 bases between. Germline values: CDR1 MNHNY, CDR2 SVGAGI (reference sequence). CDR3 nucleotides: TGTGCCAGCTCTCGGGGAGCCAAAAACATTCAGTACTTC. Residues: CASSRGAKNIQYF.

V and J are TRBV5-5 and TRBJ2-7; 9 bases map to TRBD1. CDR1 SGHKS and CDR2 YYEKEE come from the germline V gene (reference sequence). The CDR3 spans 18 residues. Unmatched junction bases numbered 10, after V lost 0 bases and J lost 0 bases. The CDR3 nucleotides read TGTGCCAGCAGCTTGGCCGGGACAGGGAGTGTAAGCTCCTACGAGCAGTACTTC. Translating gives CASSLAGTGSVSSYEQYF. Combining the CDR3 with reference TRBV5-5 and TRBJ2-7 gives the whole variable domain DAGVTQSPTHLIKTRGQQVTLRCSPISGHKSVSWYQQVLGQGPQFIFQYYEKEERGRGNFPDRFSARQFPNYSSELNVNALLLGDSALYLCASSLAGTGSVSSYEQYFGPGTRLTVT.

The rearrangement joins TRBV9 to TRBJ2-7, with a possible D match to TRBD2 (6 bases). Germline CDR1 is SGDLS and CDR2 is YYNGEE. The CDR3 consists of 15 residues. Trimming left V 0 bases short and J 7 bases short, with 17 bases between. CDR3 sequence: CASSVAIGGGGEQYF. The CDR3 DNA reads TGTGCCAGCAGCGTAGCTATCGGGGGTGGAGGGGAGCAGTACTTC. The full variable domain, in which reference TRBV9 and TRBJ2-7 provide the parts outside the CDR3, is DSGVTQTPKHLITATGQRVTLRCSPRSGDLSVYWYQQSLDQGLQFLIQYYNGEERAKGNILERFSAQQFPDLHSELNLSSLELGDSALYFCASSVAIGGGGEQYFGPGTRLTVT.

The chain has TRBV29-1 and TRBJ2-6; D is undetermined. The germline gives CDR1 SQVTM, CDR2 ANQGSEA. Trimming took 6 bases from V and 4 from J, leaving 19 bases between them. CDR3 size: 16 residues. The CDR3 DNA reads as TGCAGCGTCGATGCCTCGACTGGCGGCGGGGCCAACGTCCTGACTTTC. It encodes CSVDASTGGGANVLTF.

J is TRBJ1-3 and V is TRBV19; 9 positions agree with TRBD1. The CDR3 runs 16 residues. Germline V gives CDR1 LNHDA, CDR2 SQIVND (reference sequence). V dropped 6 bases and J dropped 2; count of bases not matched to a gene: 8. In DNA form, the CDR3 reads TGTGCCAGTAGCCCAGCCGGGACAGGGCCTGGAAACACCATATATTTT. This translates into CASSPAGTGPGNTIYF.

The rearrangement links TRBV5-4 to TRBJ2-7; 9 bases are a match to TRBD2. CDR1 and CDR2 from the germline V gene are SGHNT and YYREEE (reference sequence). The junction had 2 bases not matched to a gene; V was cut back by 4 bases and J by 0 bases. The CDR3 has 14 amino acids. CDR3 in amino acids: CASSPSGTSYEQYF. CDR3 DNA: TGTGCCAGCAGCCCTAGCGGGACCTCCTACGAGCAGTACTTC.

V gene TRBV21-1 combines with J gene TRBJ2-1; the table gives TRBD2 as D, unverified against the DNA. TRBV21-1 constitutes a pseudogene. This CDR3 contains 17 residues. Here the CDR3 reads CASSAGTSGRWGNEQFF. For the CDR3, the DNA is TGTGCCAGCAGCGCCGGGACTAGCGGGAGGTGGGGGAATGAGCAGTTCTTC.

This chain uses TRBV11-2 with TRBJ2-7, with a weak D call TRBD2 (6 bases). The CDR3 consists of 15 residues. Germline CDR1 is SGHAT and CDR2 is FQNNGV. V was shortened by 0 bases and J by 3 bases, with 12 bases between the two germline ends. This CDR3 is CASSLERGLHYEQYF. The CDR3, as DNA: TGTGCCAGCAGCTTAGAGCGGGGCCTACACTACGAGCAGTACTTC.

Here the CDR3 reads CASSPSTGPGYNEQFF. Written as DNA, the CDR3 is TGTGCCAGCTCACCGTCGACAGGGCCCGGGTACAATGAGCAGTTCTTC. V gene TRBV18 combines with J gene TRBJ2-1; 7 nucleotides line up with TRBD1. V lost 3 bases to trimming and J lost 4 bases; unmatched junction nucleotides: 9. CDR1 is KGHSH, CDR2 LQKENI, per germline. This CDR3 region has 16 residues.

V is TRBV27 and J is TRBJ2-2; unclear D gene. The CDR3 runs to 14 residues. Trimming took off 5 bases at V and 6 bases at J, with 13 bases between the two ends. The germline V gene encodes CDR1 MNHEY and CDR2 SMNVEV (reference sequence). This chain's CDR3 is CASSLLLSAGELFF. As DNA, the CDR3 is TGTGCCAGCAGTCTCCTCCTCTCGGCCGGGGAGCTGTTTTTT.

This chain joins TRBV9 and TRBJ2-1, with D possibly TRBD2 on 6 matching bases. This CDR3 contains 18 residues. V was trimmed by 3 bases and J by 9 bases, leaving 28 bases between them. Per the germline V gene, CDR1 is SGDLS and CDR2 is YYNGEE. The DNA for the CDR3 is TGTGCCAGCAGCGCTCCCGCCTCGGGAGCGACCAGGCCGGGTGAGCAGTTCTTC. Protein: CASSAPASGATRPGEQFF.